These 20 T cell receptor beta chains share one sample of origin, sequenced in a study of cytomegalovirus exposure and HLA in healthy donors. The PCR had 60 Vbeta and 13 Jbeta primers. Clones were read by immunoSEQ multiplex PCR, and TCRdb kept only the in-frame ones, dropping some. The sample holds roughly 100,000 clones, approximately 72% seen once. Sequencing was carried out using PBMCs. The receptors were gathered from a man younger than 45 in good health and CMV-seronegative.

The count of this clone is one. The genes are TRBV30 and TRBJ2-7; TRBD2 aligns across 11 bases. CDR1 is GTSNPN and CDR2 is SVGIG in the germline V gene (reference sequence). This CDR3 comprises 15 residues. V was clipped by 4 bases and J by 2 bases; unmatched bases: 7. CDR3 residues: CAWTPAGLAAYEQYF. CDR3 nucleotide sequence: TGTGCCTGGACCCCTGCGGGACTAGCGGCCTACGAGCAGTACTTC. Combining the CDR3 with reference TRBV30 and TRBJ2-7 gives the whole variable domain SQTIHQWPATLVQPVGSPLSLECTVEGTSNPNLYWYRQAAGRGLQLLFYSVGIGQISSEVPQNLSASRPQDRQFILSSKKLLLSDSGFYLCAWTPAGLAAYEQYFGPGTRLTVT.

The chain couples TRBV7-2 to TRBJ2-3, with 9 nucleotides matching TRBD2. The CDR3 covers 17 residues. CDR1 and CDR2 from the germline V gene are SGHTA and FQGNSA. V shed 5 bases and J 2 bases; nucleotides not matched to a gene: 11. The CDR3 spells CASSHGGSGGFTDTQYF. The CDR3 DNA reads TGTGCCAGCAGCCATGGTGGAAGCGGGGGGTTCACAGATACGCAGTATTTT.

The V and J genes are TRBV2 and TRBJ2-5; TRBD2 aligns across 9 bases. The germline V gene encodes CDR1 SNHLY and CDR2 FYNNEI. The CDR3 is 15 amino acids. After removal of 2 bases from V and 5 bases from J, the junction contained 6 bases not matched to a gene. The CDR3 DNA follows: TGTGCCAGCAGTGAACGGCGGGGGGGCGGGGAGACCCAGTACTTC. This sequence encodes CASSERRGGGETQYF.

This clone was observed a handful of times. The chain employs TRBV4-3 and TRBJ1-1; D is perhaps TRBD1 (6 bases). Germline V gives CDR1 LGHNA, CDR2 YSLEER. The V end lost 2 bases, the J end lost 1 base, and 11 bases lay between the germline ends. CDR3 length: 15 amino acids. CDR3 bases: TGCGCCAGCAGCCAACTGCCGACAGGGAACACTGAAGCTTTCTTT. This translates into CASSQLPTGNTEAFF.

This chain joins TRBV30 and TRBJ1-6; 7 nucleotides match TRBD1. The germline CDR1 and CDR2 sequences are GTSNPN and SVGIG (reference sequence). The CDR3 extends over 15 amino acids. V was clipped by 6 bases and J by 0 bases; unmatched bases: 5. The CDR3 DNA reads as TGTGCCTGTAGACAGGGCAGCTCCTATAATTCACCCCTCCACTTT. Its translation is CACRQGSSYNSPLHF.

Of note for this clone: The same CDR3 arises from other DNA sequences in this sample as well. The chain employs TRBV18 and TRBJ1-1, with no clear D. Trimming shortened V by 6 bases and J by 0 bases, and 8 bases separated the two germline ends. CDR1 is KGHSH and CDR2 is LQKENI in the germline V gene. There are 13 residues in the CDR3. CDR3 loop: CASSLELNTEAFF. The CDR3, as DNA: TGTGCCAGCTCGTTGGAGCTGAACACTGAAGCTTTCTTT.

In nucleotides, the CDR3 is TGTGCCAGCAGCTCCACCTCGAGAAGGGGACAGGGACTCTCTGGGGCCAACGTCCTGACTTTC. This sequence encodes CASSSTSRRGQGLSGANVLTF. J is TRBJ2-6 and V is TRBV13; 9 bases map to TRBD1. With 4 bases clipped from V and 0 bases from J, the junction kept 16 bases outside the gene matches. The CDR3 has 21 amino acids. The germline V gene has CDR1 PRHDT and CDR2 FYEKMQ (reference sequence).

This chain connects TRBV6-5 to TRBJ2-5, with unresolved D. Matching the DNA end better, TRBJ2-7 makes the J call doubtful. Germline CDR1 and CDR2: MNHEY and SVGAGI. The CDR3 contains 14 residues. CDR3 DNA sequence: TGTGCCAGCAGATATACCAGGAACTCCTACGAGCAGTACTTC. Translating it yields CASRYTRNSYEQYF.

The chain joins TRBV5-1 to TRBJ2-2, with D tentatively TRBD1 (6 bases). V was shortened by 0 bases and J by 7 bases, with 10 bases between the two germline ends. The CDR3 sequence is 14 residues long. Per the germline V gene, CDR1 is SGHRS and CDR2 is YFSETQ. CDR3 protein: CASSLVPDSGELFF. The CDR3 DNA reads as TGCGCCAGCAGCTTGGTCCCGGACAGCGGGGAGCTGTTTTTT.

The CDR3 region is CASSDRVMNTEAFF. In DNA form, the CDR3 reads TGCGCCAGCAGTGATCGGGTCATGAACACTGAAGCTTTCTTT. V is TRBV10-2 and J is TRBJ1-1; D not resolved. CDR3 length: 14 amino acids. Germline CDR1 WSHSY, CDR2 SAAADI. Between the trimmed V and J ends, which lost 3 bases and 0 bases, there was a span of 8 bases.

V gene TRBV4-1 combines with J gene TRBJ2-3, with 7 nucleotides matching TRBD2. The CDR3 sequence is 16 residues long. Losses at the gene ends were 5 bases for V and 2 bases for J; bases not matched to a gene: 10. CDR1 and CDR2 (germline): MGHRA, YSYEKL. As DNA, the CDR3 is TGCGCCAGCAGCAGGAATCCGGGACTACCCACAGATACGCAGTATTTT. This codes for CASSRNPGLPTDTQYF.

This sequence joins TRBV2 and TRBJ2-7, with TRBD1 as a possible D gene (6 bases). The germline V and J ends were trimmed by 5 bases and 1 base, with 15 bases remaining between them. This CDR3 has 15 residues. Germline V gene lookup returns CDR1 SNHLY and CDR2 FYNNEI. DNA for the CDR3: TGTGCCAGCAGTTCCGAGGGGGTAAGGTCCTACGAGCAGTACTTC. This encodes CASSSEGVRSYEQYF. Full variable domain (outside the CDR3, taken from reference TRBV2 and TRBJ2-7): EPEVTQTPSHQVTQMGQEVILRCVPISNHLYFYWYRQILGQKVEFLVSFYNNEISEKSEIFDDQFSVERPDGSNFTLKIRSTKLEDSAMYFCASSSEGVRSYEQYFGPGTRLTVT.

The chain couples TRBV18 to TRBJ1-5; D is unclear. There are 13 residues in the CDR3. V lost 2 bases, J lost 5 bases, and 7 bases lay in between. Germline loops: CDR1 KGHSH, CDR2 LQKENI. CDR3 residues: CASSPGEDQPQHF. For the CDR3, the DNA is TGTGCCAGCTCACCAGGGGAGGATCAGCCCCAGCATTTT.

The chain couples TRBV5-1 to TRBJ2-1, with TRBD1 matching over 7 bases. The CDR3 is 15 residues long. Germline trimming cut 3 bases from V and 1 base from J; bases unmatched to any gene: 4. The V gene's germline CDR1 is SGHRS and CDR2 YFSETQ. CDR3 coding DNA: TGCGCCAGCAGCTCCAACAGGGGTTCCTACAATGAGCAGTTCTTC. Amino acid sequence: CASSSNRGSYNEQFF. The full variable domain, completed using reference TRBV5-1 and TRBJ2-1, is KAGVTQTPRYLIKTRGQQVTLSCSPISGHRSVSWYQQTPGQGLQFLFEYFSETQRNKGNFPGRFSGRQFSNSRSEMNVSTLELGDSALYLCASSSNRGSYNEQFFGPGTRLTVL.

The chain carries TRBV29-1 and TRBJ1-2; D may be TRBD1 (5 bases). The CDR3 is 14 amino acids. V was cut by 0 bases and J by 4 bases, with 12 bases left in between. Germline V gene lookup returns CDR1 SQVTM and CDR2 ANQGSEA. The chain's CDR3 is CSVEDLGRAYGYTF. CDR3 nucleotide sequence: TGCAGCGTTGAAGATCTTGGCAGGGCCTATGGCTACACCTTC.

The table lists this clone with a few counts. The CDR3 DNA is TGTGCCAGCAGTCCCGCCTACGAGCAGTACTTC. Its translation is CASSPAYEQYF. V and J are TRBV2 and TRBJ2-7; D is uncertain. Trimming stripped 5 bases from V and 2 bases from J, with 4 bases between. There are 11 residues in the CDR3. Per the germline V gene, CDR1 is SNHLY and CDR2 is FYNNEI.

This clone was seen a few times. The chain has TRBV6-6 and TRBJ2-7; tentative D call: TRBD1 (6 bases). The V end was cut by 6 bases, the J end by 9 bases, with 12 bases between. This CDR3 spans 11 amino acids. Germline V gives CDR1 MNHNY, CDR2 SVGAGI (reference sequence). The CDR3 DNA reads as TGTGCCAGCAGCCAACAGGGAGCGCAGTACTTC. Encoded protein: CASSQQGAQYF.

A few counts support this clone. V and J are TRBV19 and TRBJ1-4; D might be TRBD1 (5 bases). The CDR3 is 14 amino acids. CDR1 and CDR2 (germline): LNHDA, SQIVND (reference sequence). CDR3 in amino acids: CATSPVDTYEKLFF. Here the CDR3 DNA reads TGTGCAACCAGTCCGGTGGACACCTATGAAAAACTGTTTTTT. Using reference TRBV19 and TRBJ1-4 for the parts outside the CDR3, the full variable domain is DGGITQSPKYLFRKEGQNVTLSCEQNLNHDAMYWYRQDPGQGLRLIYYSQIVNDFQKGDIAEGYSVSREKKESFPLTVTSAQKNPTAFYLCATSPVDTYEKLFFGSGTQLSVL.

The rearrangement links TRBV5-4 to TRBJ1-3, with D possibly matching TRBD1 (5 bases). The CDR3 is 15 residues long. V lost 4 bases and J 3 bases, leaving 14 bases between the germline ends. Per germline, CDR1 SGHNT and CDR2 YYREEE (reference sequence). The CDR3 DNA follows: TGTGCCAGCAGCACAGGACGGCCCAGTGGAAACACCATATATTTT. Its protein product is CASSTGRPSGNTIYF.

The chain has TRBV5-4 and TRBJ1-3; D is unclear. Trimming cost V 1 base and J 0 bases, with 5 bases left between them. The CDR3 is 14 residues long. CDR1 is SGHNT and CDR2 is YYREEE in the germline V gene (reference sequence). The DNA for the CDR3 is TGTGCCAGCAGCTTGTACAACTCTGGAAACACCATATATTTT. Translation gives CASSLYNSGNTIYF.